The clone carrying this TCR beta chain counts as large. This sample stems from a study of Japanese encephalitis immunity and Zika vaccine responses. Study as a whole: JEV vaccine (IXIARO) was given twice, 28 days apart, before ZPIV. For flavivirus-naive ZPIV recipients, samples came at weeks 2, 6 and 52.

Via MiXCR, TCRdb re-called the 5' RACE reads, giving one row per CDR3 protein. The table shows roughly 270 distinct CDR3 sequences, with under 4% occurring only once. CFSE-labeled PBMCs were cultured about six days with peptide pools, each at roughly 1.1 ug/mL. The sequence derives from an adult man who received an inactivated Zika virus vaccine. The material was antigen-activated CD8+ T cells from blood, cultured, obtained during a Zika inactivated vaccine study.

CDR3 amino acids: CASSQAQGVNTEAFF. Here the CDR3 DNA reads TGCGCCAGCAGCCAGGCCCAAGGGGTGAACACTGAAGCTTTCTTT. The rearrangement uses TRBV4-3 and TRBJ1-1; tentative D call: TRBD1 (5 bases). This CDR3 region has 15 residues. Germline CDR1 and CDR2: LGHNA and YSLEER. V lost 3 bases, J lost 0 bases, and 11 bases lay in between.